The 29 T cell receptor beta chains given below trace back to one sample, sequenced in a study of blood T cell repertoires in COVID-19. Profiled with immunoSEQ multiplex PCR; TCRdb holds only in-frame clones, not every one. Here the sample spans 180,000 or so clones, roughly 87% being singletons. The sequenced sample was PBMCs or T cells enriched from blood (not recorded which). The receptor source for this set is a human donor with acute COVID-19. The donor label of this sample is uncertain.

This chain links TRBV6-5 with TRBJ2-7; a possible D gene is TRBD1 (5 bases). CDR1 is MNHEY, CDR2 SVGAGI, per germline. V lost 4 bases, J lost 3 bases, and 16 bases lay in between. This CDR3 comprises 15 residues. The CDR3 DNA reads as TGTGCCAGCAGTTCCTCTCCCGGACAAGACTACGAGCAGTACTTC. Protein sequence: CASSSSPGQDYEQYF.

The chain has TRBV6-5 and TRBJ1-2; the match to TRBD1 covers 8 bases. CDR1 is MNHEY, CDR2 SVGAGI, per germline. This CDR3 has 15 amino acids. Germline trimming cut 0 bases from V and 7 bases from J; bases unmatched to any gene: 7. CDR3 protein: CASSYSGQGNGGYTF. The CDR3 nucleotides read TGTGCCAGCAGTTACTCAGGACAGGGTAATGGTGGCTACACCTTC.

The genes are TRBV6-1 and TRBJ2-2, with 12 bases that match TRBD1. This CDR3 region has 16 residues. J was trimmed by 7 bases and V by 3 bases; bases with no gene match: 6. CDR1 is MNHNS, CDR2 SASEGT, per germline. The CDR3 loop reads CASSDLGQGAFGELFF. The CDR3 coding sequence is TGTGCCAGCAGTGACTTGGGACAGGGGGCGTTCGGGGAGCTGTTTTTT.

The chain carries TRBV6-4 and TRBJ2-1; 13 nucleotides align to TRBD2. The V and J ends lost 3 bases and 5 bases, in that order; junction bases with no gene match: 4. The germline V gene has CDR1 MRHNA and CDR2 SNTAGT. The CDR3 is made up of 16 amino acids. CDR3 loop: CASSEFGTSGNNEQFF. Written as DNA, the CDR3 is TGTGCCAGCAGTGAGTTCGGGACTAGCGGGAACAATGAGCAGTTCTTC.

The V gene is TRBV9, the J gene TRBJ1-2; 8 nucleotides agree with TRBD1. V lost 3 bases, J lost 4 bases, and 11 bases stayed unmatched. CDR1 and CDR2 from the germline V gene are SGDLS and YYNGEE. CDR3 size: 16 residues. CDR3 in amino acids: CASSAEPTGASYGYTF. CDR3 nucleotide sequence: TGTGCCAGCAGCGCGGAACCGACAGGGGCGTCCTATGGCTACACCTTC.

The rearrangement links TRBV30 to TRBJ2-5; 9 bases align to TRBD1. Germline trimming cut 2 bases from V and 2 bases from J; bases unmatched to any gene: 3. The CDR3 runs to 14 residues. Germline assignment: CDR1 GTSNPN and CDR2 SVGIG (reference sequence). CDR3 protein: CAWSTGGGQETQYF. CDR3 in DNA: TGTGCCTGGAGTACAGGGGGCGGACAAGAGACCCAGTACTTC. The whole variable domain, remainder taken from reference TRBV30 and TRBJ2-5, is SQTIHQWPATLVQPVGSPLSLECTVEGTSNPNLYWYRQAAGRGLQLLFYSVGIGQISSEVPQNLSASRPQDRQFILSSKKLLLSDSGFYLCAWSTGGGQETQYFGPGTRLLVL.

V usage is TRBV7-9 and J usage is TRBJ1-4; no clear D. V was clipped by 4 bases and J by 8 bases, with 14 bases between them. Germline CDR1 reads SEHNR; CDR2 reads FQNEAQ (reference sequence). This CDR3 has 14 residues. This CDR3 reads CASSSVTAGEKLFF. DNA of the CDR3: TGTGCCAGCAGCTCCGTTACCGCGGGGGAAAAACTGTTTTTT.

The chain joins TRBV10-3 to TRBJ2-4; D gene unclear. The CDR3 is 11 residues long. Per the germline V gene, CDR1 is ENHRY and CDR2 is SYGVKD. V dropped 8 bases and J dropped 7 bases, with 9 bases sitting between them. CDR3 bases: TGTGCCATCGGCCCCGGGAACATTCAGTACTTC. Encoded protein: CAIGPGNIQYF.

The J gene is TRBJ2-2, the V gene TRBV12-5; TRBD1 might be the D (5 bases). The CDR3 is 13 residues long. The ends were cut back, 5 bases at V and 4 bases at J, with 8 bases in the middle. The V gene's germline CDR1 is LGHNT and CDR2 FRNRAP. The CDR3 is CASGPQGTGELFF. DNA of the CDR3: TGTGCTAGTGGTCCCCAGGGCACCGGGGAGCTGTTTTTT.

The V call is TRBV11-2, the J call TRBJ1-6; D not resolved. Between the trimmed V and J ends, which lost 0 bases and 0 bases, there was a span of 6 bases. The CDR3 spans 16 residues. Germline V gene lookup returns CDR1 SGHAT and CDR2 FQNNGV. CDR3 nucleotide sequence: TGTGCCAGCAGCTTAGATGATAGCTCCTATAATTCACCCCTCCACTTT. It codes for CASSLDDSSYNSPLHF.

The chain couples TRBV5-8 to TRBJ2-5, with 11 bases identical to TRBD1. This CDR3 comprises 15 residues. CDR1 and CDR2 (germline): SGHTS, YDEGEE. V trimming: 3 bases; J trimming: 4 bases; junction bases outside the gene matches: 5. The CDR3 DNA reads as TGTGCCAGCAGCTCCATGGGACAGGGGGTAGAGACCCAGTACTTC. It translates to CASSSMGQGVETQYF.

The rearrangement links TRBV18 to TRBJ2-2; no definite D call. The ends were cut back, 3 bases at V and 5 bases at J, with 4 bases in the middle. The CDR3 is 12 residues long. CDR1 and CDR2 from the germline V gene are KGHSH and LQKENI. In DNA, the CDR3 is TGTGCCAGCTCACCTGAGACCGGGGAGCTGTTTTTT. This codes for CASSPETGELFF.

The rearrangement links TRBV6-1 to TRBJ1-4; D is perhaps TRBD1 (6 bases). CDR1 is MNHNS, CDR2 SASEGT, per germline. The CDR3 contains 16 residues. V lost 4 bases to trimming and J lost 2 bases, with 14 bases between them. The CDR3 DNA reads as TGTGCCAGCAGTGGAACAGGGTTGGCGACTAATGAAAAACTGTTTTTT. Its protein product is CASSGTGLATNEKLFF.

Comments on this clone: One end of the junction does not line up with germline, which may come from a read error. The chain employs TRBV11-1 and TRBJ2-3; 11 bases match TRBD2. The CDR3 is made up of 15 amino acids. Germline CDR1 and CDR2: SGHAT and FQDESV (reference sequence). The CDR3 spells CASSVAGGPPDTQYF. The DNA of the CDR3 is TGTGCCAGCAGCGTAGCGGGGGGGCCCCCAGATACGCAGTATTTT.

The V and J genes are TRBV27 and TRBJ2-7, with D unclear. Germline assignment: CDR1 MNHEY and CDR2 SMNVEV (reference sequence). The CDR3 consists of 14 residues. The V gene lost 0 bases and the J gene lost 7 bases, with 13 bases spanning the gap. CDR3 residues: CASSLSRRPREQYF. The DNA of the CDR3 is TGTGCCAGCAGTTTATCGCGGCGGCCGAGGGAGCAGTACTTC.

This chain joins TRBV12-3 or TRBV12-4 and TRBJ2-7; D call uncertain. With 4 bases removed from V and 6 bases from J, the gap between germline ends came to 10 bases. The CDR3 covers 12 residues. The CDR3 bases are TGTGCCAGCAGTTATCGTGACTCCGAGCAGTACTTC. It encodes CASSYRDSEQYF.

This chain uses TRBV7-3 with TRBJ1-2; 8 nucleotides match TRBD1. The germline CDR1 and CDR2 sequences are SGHTA and FQGTGA. The CDR3 length is 13 residues. The ends lost 2 bases at V and 6 bases at J; junction bases unmatched: 2. The CDR3 nucleotides are TGTGCCAGCAGCTTACAGGGGGCCGATGGCTACACCTTC. Amino acid sequence: CASSLQGADGYTF.

This clone has a single count. The rearrangement joins TRBV11-2 to TRBJ2-1; 10 bases match TRBD1. Germline assignment: CDR1 SGHAT and CDR2 FQNNGV. With V trimmed by 2 bases and J by 4 bases, 2 bases remained unmatched. This CDR3 spans 15 amino acids. The CDR3 region has the DNA TGTGCCAGCAGCTTAAGGACAGGGGGGTACAATGAGCAGTTCTTC. Translating gives CASSLRTGGYNEQFF.

The chain has TRBV5-1 and TRBJ2-7, with 8 bases lining up with TRBD1. This CDR3 region has 12 residues. V was clipped by 8 bases and J by 3 bases; unmatched bases: 4. Germline assignment: CDR1 SGHRS and CDR2 YFSETQ. CDR3: CASRQGSYEQYF. CDR3 nucleotide sequence: TGCGCCAGTCGACAGGGGAGCTACGAGCAGTACTTC.

The chain couples TRBV9 to TRBJ2-3; 7 nucleotides match TRBD1. With V trimmed by 3 bases and J by 1 base, 8 bases remained unmatched. The germline CDR1 and CDR2 sequences are SGDLS and YYNGEE. This CDR3 region has 16 residues. In nucleotides, the CDR3 is TGTGCCAGCAGCGAACAGGGGAGACGGGGCACAGATACGCAGTATTTT. It yields the protein CASSEQGRRGTDTQYF.

This rearrangement joins TRBV18 to TRBJ2-7, with 7 positions matching TRBD1. The germline V gene encodes CDR1 KGHSH and CDR2 LQKENI. The CDR3 runs 14 residues. J lost 2 bases, V lost 3 bases, and 4 bases had no gene match. CDR3 sequence reads: CASSPGTDTYEQYF. DNA for the CDR3: TGTGCCAGCTCACCCGGGACAGACACCTACGAGCAGTACTTC.

This chain uses TRBV18 with TRBJ2-7; 12 bases fit TRBD2. Trimming took 1 base from V and 0 from J; bases not matched to a gene: 4. The CDR3 is 17 amino acids. Germline V CDR1 and CDR2: KGHSH, LQKENI. CDR3 sequence reads: CASSPLLAGGHSYEQYF. In DNA, the CDR3 is TGTGCCAGCTCACCACTACTAGCGGGGGGCCACTCCTACGAGCAGTACTTC.

This chain uses TRBV27 with TRBJ2-7; tentative D call: TRBD1 (7 bases). Per germline, CDR1 MNHEY and CDR2 SMNVEV (reference sequence). Trimming took off 1 base at V and 2 bases at J, with 15 bases between the two ends. This CDR3 spans 16 amino acids. The CDR3, as DNA: TGTGCCAGCAGTTTATGGAGGGGCCAGGGGGCCTACGAGCAGTACTTC. Translation gives CASSLWRGQGAYEQYF.

The V and J genes are TRBV13 and TRBJ1-1; D may be TRBD1 (5 bases). The length of the CDR3 is 14 residues. The germline V gene encodes CDR1 PRHDT and CDR2 FYEKMQ (reference sequence). Trimming left V 2 bases short and J 1 base short, with 8 bases between. The CDR3 DNA is TGTGCCAGCAGCTTATGGCAGGGGAACACTGAAGCTTTCTTT. This sequence encodes CASSLWQGNTEAFF.

V gene TRBV6-5 combines with J gene TRBJ1-4, with D perhaps TRBD1 (5 bases). The CDR3 length is 14 residues. Trimming removed 4 bases from V and 7 bases from J, with 13 bases in between. The V gene's germline CDR1 is MNHEY and CDR2 SVGAGI. The CDR3 DNA sequence: TGTGCCAGCAGTTTTCAAGTCGGGGGTGAAAAACTGTTTTTT. Encoded protein: CASSFQVGGEKLFF.

The CDR3 sequence is CASRVTGGGHYGYTF. The CDR3 region has the DNA TGTGCCAGTAGGGTGACAGGGGGTGGTCACTATGGCTACACCTTC. This chain links TRBV19 with TRBJ1-2, with TRBD1 matching 9 bases. The germline gives CDR1 LNHDA, CDR2 SQIVND (reference sequence). Losses at the gene ends were 6 bases for V and 3 bases for J; bases not matched to a gene: 8. This CDR3 has 15 amino acids.

The rearrangement joins TRBV5-6 to TRBJ1-6, with unresolved D. Germline CDR1 SGHDT, CDR2 YYEEEE. This CDR3 region has 14 residues. The ends were cut back, 0 bases at V and 6 bases at J, with 7 bases in the middle. The CDR3 DNA sequence: TGTGCCAGCAGCTTGGCTGTTCCTAATTCACCCCTCCACTTT. Translated, it gives CASSLAVPNSPLHF.

The chain couples TRBV9 to TRBJ2-5; 11 bases are shared with TRBD2. The V gene's germline CDR1 is SGDLS and CDR2 YYNGEE. V was clipped by 4 bases and J by 0 bases; unmatched bases: 5. This CDR3 is built from 16 residues. The CDR3 loop is CASSLTSGVHQETQYF. The CDR3 bases are TGTGCCAGCAGCCTGACTAGCGGGGTACACCAAGAGACCCAGTACTTC.

This chain connects TRBV18 to TRBJ2-6; weak D call: TRBD2 (5 bases). The CDR3 sequence is 16 residues long. The germline V gene has CDR1 KGHSH and CDR2 LQKENI. Trimming took off 0 bases at V and 2 bases at J, with 8 bases between the two ends. DNA for the CDR3: TGTGCCAGCTCACCACCGAGGGTCGCTGGGGCCAACGTCCTGACTTTC. Residues: CASSPPRVAGANVLTF.